The rows below give T cell receptor beta chains drawn from one sample of a study of tumor and adjacent non-tumor tissue in lung cancer. One entry per CDR3 protein, called by TCRdb with MiXCR from the multiplex PCR reads. The sample carries 120,000 or so distinct CDR3 sequences, 60% to 70% recorded once. Sequenced: lung tumor tissue. The receptors shown here come from a young man with non-small cell lung cancer. CDR3s include the opening cysteine and the closing phenylalanine or tryptophan. A D gene is named only where the DNA matches it firmly. Only part of the rows carry a size: once, few, many, or a class if the clone is expanded.

d_call	j_call	clone_size	v_call	cdr3_aa	cdr3_nt
.	TRBJ2-7	.	TRBV20-1	CSVTTGVLDYEQYF	TGCAGTGTCACAACAGGAGTCCTAGACTACGAGCAGTACTTC
.	TRBJ2-2	.	TRBV7-8	CASSLAGPGEVFF	TGTGCCAGCAGCTTAGCAGGGCCCGGGGAGGTGTTTTTT
.	TRBJ1-2	.	TRBV6-5	CASRWAGEGYTF	TGTGCCAGCAGATGGGCAGGGGAAGGCTACACCTTC
TRBD1	TRBJ1-1	many	TRBV6-5	CASGNRGGLNTEAFF	TGTGCCAGCGGTAACAGGGGCGGCTTGAACACTGAAGCTTTCTTT
.	TRBJ2-7	.	TRBV6-1	CVSRRYPSSYEQYF	TGTGTCAGCAGGCGATATCCGAGCTCCTACGAGCAGTACTTC
.	TRBJ1-5	.	TRBV12-3/TRBV12-4	CANSANGNQPQHF	TGTGCCAACTCCGCGAACGGTAATCAGCCCCAGCATTTT
.	TRBJ1-6	.	TRBV11-3	CASSLGGGGPPLHF	TGTGCCAGCAGCTTAGGAGGGGGAGGTCCACCCCTCCACTTT
.	TRBJ2-5	.	TRBV11-2	CASSFSRQFQETQCF	TGTGCCAGCAGCTTCTCTAGACAGTTCCAAGAGACCCAGTGCTTC
.	TRBJ1-2	.	TRBV29-1	CSTSDSRVYAYTF	TGCAGCACTTCGGACAGTCGTGTGTATGCCTACACTTTC
TRBD1	TRBJ2-1	once	TRBV20-1	CNARPRQGEYNEQFF	TGCAATGCTAGGCCCCGACAGGGGGAGTACAATGAGCAGTTCTTC
.	TRBJ2-1	many	TRBV6-2/TRBV6-3	CATVRSLGEQFF	TGTGCCACCGTACGATCGTTAGGTGAGCAGTTCTTC
.	TRBJ1-1	many	TRBV4-2	CASSQGQNTEAFF	TGTGCCAGCAGCCAAGGTCAGAACACTGAAGCTTTCTTT
TRBD1	TRBJ2-7	many	TRBV5-1	CASSLGATGVGEQYF	TGCGCCAGCAGCTTGGGGGCTACAGGGGTCGGCGAGCAGTACTTC
.	TRBJ2-1	.	TRBV12-3/TRBV12-4	CVSSLAREGEQFF	TGTGTCAGCAGTTTAGCTCGCGAGGGTGAGCAGTTCTTC
TRBD1	TRBJ1-1	many	TRBV5-5	CASSWVQGTEAFF	TGTGCCAGCAGCTGGGTACAGGGGACTGAAGCTTTCTTT
TRBD1	TRBJ2-3	.	TRBV6-5	CASNIGGRAHTQYF	TGTGCCAGTAATATAGGGGGCAGGGCACATACGCAGTATTTT
.	TRBJ2-7	.	TRBV7-9	CASSLSEGKQYF	TGTGCAAGCAGCTTAAGCGAGGGGAAGCAGTACTTC
TRBD2	TRBJ2-1	.	TRBV5-1	CASIPSGGKGLYNEQFF	TGCGCCAGCATACCTAGCGGGGGCAAGGGGCTGTACAATGAGCAGTTCTTC
TRBD1	TRBJ2-7	.	TRBV10-3	CAISAGGYGQYF	TGTGCCATCAGTGCAGGGGGCTACGGGCAGTACTTC
TRBD2	TRBJ2-3	many	TRBV6-1	CASDPRSGGRDTQYF	TGTGCCAGCGACCCCCGTAGCGGGGGCAGGGATACGCAGTATTTT
.	TRBJ2-7	.	TRBV4-1	CASNQDETGQTCEQYF	TGCGCCAGTAACCAAGACGAGACAGGACAGACCTGTGAGCAGTACTTC
.	TRBJ2-7	.	TRBV6-2/TRBV6-3	CASSKPGTWSDEQYF	TGTGCCAGCAGTAAACCGGGGACATGGTCGGACGAGCAGTACTTC
.	TRBJ1-2	.	TRBV29-1	CSVADSHYGYTF	TGCAGCGTTGCTGACAGCCACTATGGCTACACCTTC
TRBD2	TRBJ2-5	many	TRBV6-6	CASSYKRGTQETQYF	TGTGCCAGCAGTTACAAGCGGGGGACTCAAGAGACCCAGTACTTC
TRBD2	TRBJ2-1	.	TRBV12-3/TRBV12-4	CAGRSSGISYNEQFF	TGTGCCGGCAGATCTAGCGGGATCTCCTACAATGAGCAGTTCTTC
.	TRBJ1-1	.	TRBV20-1	CNAGVGDEAFF	TGCAATGCTGGGGTGGGGGACGAAGCTTTCTTT
TRBD1	TRBJ2-5	.	TRBV11-2	CASILVRGTGGAETQYF	TGTGCCAGCATCTTAGTACGGGGGACAGGGGGCGCGGAGACCCAGTACTTC
.	TRBJ1-1	many	TRBV6-2/TRBV6-3	CASKRALNTEAFF	TGTGCCAGCAAGCGGGCCTTGAACACTGAAGCTTTCTTT
.	TRBJ2-7	.	TRBV12-3/TRBV12-4	CASTFHVGGEQYF	TGTGCCAGCACTTTCCACGTCGGTGGGGAGCAGTACTTC
.	TRBJ2-3	many	TRBV20-1	CSAGTPGTDTQYF	TGCAGTGCCGGGACCCCCGGGACAGATACGCAGTATTTT
.	TRBJ1-6	.	TRBV6-5	CASSPGVRAHSPFHF	TGTGCCAGCAGTCCGGGCGTCAGGGCGCATTCACCCTTCCACTTT
.	TRBJ1-2	.	TRBV6-1	CVSTFDRGYGYGYTF	TGTGTCAGCACTTTCGATAGGGGATACGGCTATGGCTACACCTTC
.	TRBJ1-1	.	TRBV29-1	CSRRRDTEAFF	TGTAGCAGGAGGAGGGACACTGAAGCTTTCTTT
.	TRBJ1-2	.	TRBV4-2	CASSQRGTGNYGYTF	TGTGCCAGCAGCCAACGGGGGACGGGTAACTATGGCTACACCTTC
.	TRBJ2-5	.	TRBV10-3	CAIRDTLQGLGETQYF	TGTGCCATCAGAGACACCCTACAGGGTTTAGGAGAGACCCAGTACTTC
.	TRBJ1-2	.	TRBV12-3/TRBV12-4	CASGFRGAYTF	TGTGCCAGTGGGTTCCGAGGGGCCTACACCTTC
.	TRBJ1-2	.	TRBV20-1	CSVRNGRVSGRLTF	TGCAGTGTTAGAAACGGACGAGTTAGCGGCCGCCTGACCTTC
TRBD1	TRBJ1-6	few	TRBV20-1	CSARVSGTGDSPLHF	TGCAGTGCTAGAGTATCCGGGACAGGGGACTCACCTCTCCACTTT
.	TRBJ2-7	.	TRBV7-9	CASSPGPPSSYEQYF	TGTGCCAGCAGCCCCGGGCCCCCATCCAGCTACGAGCAGTACTTC
.	TRBJ2-3	.	TRBV14	CASSQDEGYTDTQYF	TGTGCCAGCAGCCAAGACGAAGGTTACACAGATACGCAGTATTTT
.	TRBJ2-2	.	TRBV11-1	CAGSLYRRETGELFF	TGTGCCGGCAGCTTATACCGAAGGGAGACCGGGGAACTGTTTTTT
.	TRBJ2-5	.	TRBV29-1	CSVRGHLNFQETQYF	TGCAGCGTTAGGGGACATCTTAACTTCCAAGAGACCCAGTACTTC
TRBD2	TRBJ2-1	many	TRBV20-1	CSARVPTSLEQFF	TGCAGTGCTAGAGTTCCGACTAGCCTAGAGCAGTTCTTC
.	TRBJ2-7	.	TRBV5-1	CASSLRSGSYEQYF	TGCGCCAGCAGCTTGAGATCTGGCTCCTACGAGCAGTACTTC
.	TRBJ1-5	.	TRBV4-1	CASIQDLGSNQPQHF	TGTGCCAGCATCCAAGATCTGGGCTCTAATCAGCCCCAGCATTTT
.	TRBJ2-7	.	TRBV4-2	CAGSPGGLYEQYF	TGTGCCGGCAGCCCTGGGGGCCTCTACGAGCAGTACTTC
.	TRBJ2-2	.	TRBV11-3	CANSYDAGELFF	TGTGCCAACAGTTATGACGCCGGGGAACTGTTTTTT
.	TRBJ1-2	.	TRBV6-6	CASLRDGVYYGYTF	TGTGCCAGCTTGAGGGACGGTGTTTACTATGGCTACACCTTC
.	TRBJ2-5	few	TRBV6-5	CANSLHKTQYF	TGTGCCAACAGTCTCCACAAGACCCAGTACTTC
.	TRBJ1-1	.	TRBV11-2	CAGSLYGTEAFF	TGTGCCGGCAGCTTATATGGCACTGAAGCTTTCTTT
.	TRBJ2-7	.	TRBV4-1	CPSSQDFRRSEQYF	TGCCCCAGCAGCCAAGATTTCCGGAGATCCGAGCAGTACTTC
.	TRBJ2-1	.	TRBV4-1	CASSLPSEGNEQFF	TGCGCCAGCAGTCTCCCTAGCGAGGGCAATGAGCAGTTCTTC
TRBD2	TRBJ2-2	.	TRBV5-1	CASSVGLAGGPRTGEQFF	TGCGCCAGCAGCGTCGGACTAGCGGGAGGGCCGCGCACCGGGGAGCAGTTTTTT